A single sample gave rise to the 23 T cell receptor beta chains below, sequenced in a study of blood T cell repertoires in COVID-19. This table comes from immunoSEQ multiplex PCR, and its TCRdb copy is limited to in-frame clones, with some not included. This sample has 150,000 to 180,000 clones; roughly nine tenths occur once, and the top ten carry less than 0.6%. Material for sequencing was peripheral blood. The receptor source for this set is a man aged 45-60 years with acute or convalescent COVID-19.

The genes are TRBV30 and TRBJ2-7; 10 bases agree with TRBD1. Germline CDR1 is GTSNPN and CDR2 is SVGIG (reference sequence). Trimming at V came to 1 base and at J to 7 bases, leaving 7 bases not matched to a gene. CDR3 length: 14 residues. CDR3: CAWSEGTGDREQYV. Written as DNA, the CDR3 is TGTGCCTGGAGTGAAGGGACAGGGGACAGGGAGCAGTACGTC.

This sequence joins TRBV4-3 and TRBJ1-6, with 9 positions matching TRBD1. Looked up from germline, CDR1 is LGHNA and CDR2 is YSLEER. The trim removed 0 bases at V and 8 bases at J, leaving 5 bases unmatched. This CDR3 comprises 16 residues. The CDR3 DNA reads TGCGCCAGCAGCCAAGATCTGACAGGGGGATATTCACCCCTCCACTTT. The encoded protein is CASSQDLTGGYSPLHF.

The chain combines TRBV7-2 with TRBJ1-5, with TRBD1 identical over 9 bases. V lost 1 base and J lost 0; bases outside the gene matches: 7. This CDR3 is 18 amino acids long. The germline V gene encodes CDR1 SGHTA and CDR2 FQGNSA. The CDR3 bases are TGTGCCAGCAGCTTAGTGGGGACAGGGTCCTATAGCAATCAGCCCCAGCATTTT. Its translation is CASSLVGTGSYSNQPQHF.

The J gene is TRBJ2-2, the V gene TRBV4-2; 11 positions agree with TRBD2. V gave up 4 bases and J gave up 4 bases; unmatched junction bases: 11. The germline V gene has CDR1 LGHNA and CDR2 YNFKEQ. The CDR3 runs 18 residues. CDR3 sequence reads: CASSPELAGGRFTGELFF. In nucleotides, the CDR3 is TGTGCCAGCAGCCCCGAGTTAGCGGGGGGGCGTTTCACCGGGGAGCTGTTTTTT.

This chain joins TRBV18 and TRBJ2-1; 7 nucleotides agree with TRBD1. Per the germline V gene, CDR1 is KGHSH and CDR2 is LQKENI. The CDR3 extends over 14 amino acids. V lost 5 bases to trimming and J lost 8 bases; unmatched junction nucleotides: 9. In nucleotides, the CDR3 is TGTGCCAGCTCAAGCATTGACAGGGCGTATGAGCAGTTCTTC. Encoded protein: CASSSIDRAYEQFF. Drawing the rest from reference TRBV18 and TRBJ2-1, the complete variable domain is NAGVMQNPRHLVRRRGQEARLRCSPMKGHSHVYWYRQLPEEGLKFMVYLQKENIIDESGMPKERFSAEFPKEGPSILRIQQVVRGDSAAYFCASSSIDRAYEQFFGPGTRLTVL.

The CDR3: CASTAAVGNSPLHF. CDR3 sequence (DNA): TGTGCCAGCACCGCCGCGGTTGGTAATTCACCCCTCCACTTT. The rearrangement joins TRBV6-6 to TRBJ1-6; D remains unclear. Germline V lookup: CDR1 MNHNY, CDR2 SVGAGI (reference sequence). V shed 7 bases and J shed 6 bases, with 13 bases lying between them. This CDR3 has 14 residues.

The chain has TRBV28 and TRBJ1-2; maybe TRBD1 (6 bases). V was trimmed by 4 bases and J by 7 bases, leaving 10 bases between them. This CDR3 contains 12 residues. Germline V gene sequence: CDR1 MDHEN, CDR2 SYDVKM. The CDR3 DNA follows: TGTGCCAGCAGTTCAACAGGGTTTGGCTACACCTTC. Translated, it gives CASSSTGFGYTF.

J is TRBJ1-1 and V is TRBV7-3, with D possibly being TRBD1 (5 bases). Germline CDR1 and CDR2: SGHTA and FQGTGA. The CDR3 totals 13 residues. V was shortened by 2 bases and J by 7 bases, with 11 bases between the two germline ends. CDR3 sequence (DNA): TGTGCCAGCAGCTTAGGAGGGGCGGTTGAAGCTTTCTTT. Translation gives CASSLGGAVEAFF.

This chain links TRBV28 with TRBJ2-7, with a possible D match to TRBD1 (6 bases). The V gene lost 6 bases and the J gene lost 3 bases, with 12 bases spanning the gap. Germline CDR1 and CDR2: MDHEN and SYDVKM. This CDR3 comprises 13 residues. The CDR3 region has the DNA TGTGCCAGCAGCTTACAAGGGGGCTACGAGCAGTACGTC. It specifies CASSLQGGYEQYV.

V and J are TRBV27 and TRBJ1-4, with TRBD1 matching 7 bases. The CDR3 is made up of 15 amino acids. The V segment lost 0 bases and the J segment 7 bases; nucleotides outside the gene matches: 5. Per germline, CDR1 MNHEY and CDR2 SMNVEV (reference sequence). As DNA, the CDR3 is TGTGCCAGCAGTTTATCCGACAGGGCGGGTGAAAAACTGTTTTTT. Translating gives CASSLSDRAGEKLFF.

V is TRBV10-3 and J is TRBJ2-7; 7 positions agree with TRBD2. After removal of 3 bases from V and 5 bases from J, the junction contained 1 base not matched to a gene. There are 12 residues in the CDR3. Germline V gives CDR1 ENHRY, CDR2 SYGVKD. The CDR3 spells CAISDSGDEQYV. The CDR3 region has the DNA TGTGCCATCAGTGACAGCGGGGACGAGCAGTACGTC.

The gene calls are TRBV15 and TRBJ1-1; 8 bases line up with TRBD1. V shed 5 bases, J shed 4 bases, and the junction held 6 bases outside the gene matches. CDR3 size: 14 residues. CDR1 LNHNV and CDR2 YYDKDF come from the germline V gene (reference sequence). The CDR3 loop is CATSGRTGRTEAFF. The CDR3 nucleotides are TGTGCCACCAGCGGCCGGACAGGGCGCACTGAAGCTTTCTTT.

The rearrangement joins TRBV3-1 (or the pseudogene TRBV3-2) to TRBJ1-1, with a possible D match to TRBD1 (6 bases). The length of the CDR3 is 16 residues. V lost 4 bases and J 5 bases, leaving 20 bases between the germline ends. CDR1 is LGHDT and CDR2 is YNNKEL in the germline V gene (reference sequence). The CDR3 sequence is CASSRGRNRVLTEAFF. The CDR3 DNA reads as TGTGCCAGCAGCCGGGGAAGGAACAGGGTTCTGACTGAAGCTTTCTTT.

V usage is TRBV6-5 and J usage is TRBJ1-1; 7 bases fit TRBD1. After removal of 6 bases from V and 1 base from J, the junction contained 8 bases not matched to a gene. The germline V gene encodes CDR1 MNHEY and CDR2 SVGAGI. The CDR3 covers 15 residues. The chain's CDR3 is CASRKRTGENTEAFF. CDR3 sequence (DNA): TGTGCCAGCAGAAAACGGACAGGAGAGAACACTGAAGCTTTCTTT.

V is TRBV20-1 and J is TRBJ2-4; 9 bases line up with TRBD1. Germline-derived CDR1 and CDR2 are DFQATT and SNEGSKA (reference sequence). J gave up 3 bases and V 3 bases, and 18 bases lay outside the gene matches. This CDR3 comprises 19 residues. CDR3 coding DNA: TGCAGTGCTAGTGCCCCTCCCGGGACAGGGAGTAGTTTCAAAAACATTCAGTACTTC. Its protein is CSASAPPGTGSSFKNIQYF.

This clone was counted a single time. This rearrangement joins TRBV28 to TRBJ2-7; 10 nucleotides line up with TRBD2. J gave up 4 bases and V 6 bases, and 9 bases lay outside the gene matches. This CDR3 has 15 amino acids. Germline CDR1 is MDHEN and CDR2 is SYDVKM. CDR3 nucleotide sequence: TGTGCCAGCAGAGACAGCGGGAGGGCACAGTACGAGCAGTACTTC. It translates to CASRDSGRAQYEQYF.

Remarks on this clone: Additional DNA sequences in this sample encode the identical CDR3. This sequence joins TRBV7-2 and TRBJ2-1; TRBD2 aligns across 11 bases. The V and J ends lost 0 bases and 5 bases, in that order; junction bases with no gene match: 3. The length of the CDR3 is 16 residues. Germline assignment: CDR1 SGHTA and CDR2 FQGNSA. DNA for the CDR3: TGTGCCAGCAGCTTAGCAGGGACTAGCGGTCACAATGAGCAGTTCTTC. Translation: CASSLAGTSGHNEQFF.

This rearrangement joins TRBV7-3 to TRBJ1-1; no firm D call. Looked up from germline, CDR1 is SGHTA and CDR2 is FQGTGA. The CDR3 consists of 14 residues. Trimming left V 1 base short and J 1 base short, with 7 bases between. CDR3 loop: CASSLSPGNTEAFF. The CDR3 nucleotides are TGTGCCAGCAGCTTAAGTCCGGGGAACACTGAAGCTTTCTTT.

The rearrangement uses TRBV19 and TRBJ2-2; TRBD2 might be the D (7 bases). Trimming pared 2 bases from V and 4 bases from J, leaving 11 bases between. The CDR3 is 15 amino acids. The V gene's germline CDR1 is LNHDA and CDR2 SQIVND (reference sequence). DNA of the CDR3: TGTGCCAGTAGTATATGGGGAGGGGGCACCGGGGAGCTGTTTTTT. Its translation is CASSIWGGGTGELFF.

This clone was counted a single time. This chain connects TRBV21-1 to TRBJ1-5. TRBV21-1 is a pseudogene. The CDR3 has 12 amino acids. CDR3 DNA: TGTGCCAGCAGCATTTCGGATCAGCCCCAGCATTTT. Amino acid sequence: CASSISDQPQHF.

This chain links TRBV19 with TRBJ2-2; weak D call: TRBD1 (5 bases). Trimming cost V 6 bases and J 2 bases, with 16 bases left between them. The CDR3 is 16 amino acids. Germline V gives CDR1 LNHDA, CDR2 SQIVND (reference sequence). The chain's CDR3 is CASSRQGGANTGELFF. DNA for the CDR3: TGTGCCAGTAGCCGGCAGGGTGGGGCAAACACCGGGGAGCTGTTTTTT. Based on the CDR3 plus reference TRBV19 and TRBJ2-2, the full variable domain is DGGITQSPKYLFRKEGQNVTLSCEQNLNHDAMYWYRQDPGQGLRLIYYSQIVNDFQKGDIAEGYSVSREKKESFPLTVTSAQKNPTAFYLCASSRQGGANTGELFFGEGSRLTVL.

The chain recombines TRBV28 with TRBJ1-6; D possibly corresponds to TRBD1 (5 bases). The CDR3 length is 13 residues. Trimming removed 1 base at V and 8 bases at J, with 6 bases between. Looked up from germline, CDR1 is MDHEN and CDR2 is SYDVKM. CDR3 residues: CASSLSGDSPLHF. The CDR3 DNA reads as TGTGCCAGCAGTTTATCGGGGGATTCACCCCTCCACTTT. Filled out from reference TRBV28 and TRBJ1-6, the complete variable domain reads DVKVTQSSRYLVKRTGEKVFLECVQDMDHENMFWYRQDPGLGLRLIYFSYDVKMKEKGDIPEGYSVSREKKERFSLILESASTNQTSMYLCASSLSGDSPLHFGNGTRLTVT.

V gene TRBV4-1 combines with J gene TRBJ2-1, with 7 positions matching TRBD2. The V gene end was trimmed by 0 bases and the J gene end by 3 bases; junction bases not matched to a gene: 2. CDR1 MGHRA and CDR2 YSYEKL come from the germline V gene. The CDR3 is made up of 15 amino acids. Here the CDR3 reads CASSQDGTNYNEQFF. DNA for the CDR3: TGCGCCAGCAGCCAAGACGGGACTAACTACAATGAGCAGTTCTTC.